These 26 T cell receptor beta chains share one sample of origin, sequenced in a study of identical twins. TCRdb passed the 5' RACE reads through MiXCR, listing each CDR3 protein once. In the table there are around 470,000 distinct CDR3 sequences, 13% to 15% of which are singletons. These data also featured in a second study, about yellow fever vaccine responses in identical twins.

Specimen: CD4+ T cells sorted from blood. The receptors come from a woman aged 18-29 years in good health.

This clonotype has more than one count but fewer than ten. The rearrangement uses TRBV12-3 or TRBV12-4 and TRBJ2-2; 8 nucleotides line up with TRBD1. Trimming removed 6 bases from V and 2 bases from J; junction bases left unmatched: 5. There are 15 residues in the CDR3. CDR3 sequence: CASRPRGRNTGELFF. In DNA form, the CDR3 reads TGTGCCAGCAGACCCAGGGGGCGAAACACCGGGGAGCTGTTTTTT.

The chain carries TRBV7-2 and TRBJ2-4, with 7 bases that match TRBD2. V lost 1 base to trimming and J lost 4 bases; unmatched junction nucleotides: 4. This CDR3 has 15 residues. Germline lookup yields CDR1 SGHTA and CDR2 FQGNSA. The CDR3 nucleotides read TGTGCCAGCAGCTTAGAAGCGGGGACGAAAAACATTCAGTACTTC. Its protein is CASSLEAGTKNIQYF.

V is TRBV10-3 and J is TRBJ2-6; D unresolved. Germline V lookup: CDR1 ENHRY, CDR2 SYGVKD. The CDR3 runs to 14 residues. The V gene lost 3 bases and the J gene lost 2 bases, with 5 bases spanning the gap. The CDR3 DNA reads TGTGCCATCAGTGAACCAACTGGGGCCAACGTCCTGACTTTC. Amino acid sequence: CAISEPTGANVLTF.

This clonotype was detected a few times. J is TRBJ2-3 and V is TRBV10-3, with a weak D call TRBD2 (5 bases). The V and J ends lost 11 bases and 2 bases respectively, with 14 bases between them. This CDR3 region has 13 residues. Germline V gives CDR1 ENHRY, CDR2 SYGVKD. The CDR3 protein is CASRAGHTDTQYF. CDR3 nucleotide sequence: TGTGCCTCCCGGGCGGGCCACACAGATACGCAGTATTTT.

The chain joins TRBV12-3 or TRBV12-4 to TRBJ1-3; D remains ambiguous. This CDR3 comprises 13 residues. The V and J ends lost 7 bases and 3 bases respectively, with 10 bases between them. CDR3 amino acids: CASMGRFGNTIYF. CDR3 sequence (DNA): TGTGCCAGCATGGGGAGGTTTGGAAACACCATATATTTT.

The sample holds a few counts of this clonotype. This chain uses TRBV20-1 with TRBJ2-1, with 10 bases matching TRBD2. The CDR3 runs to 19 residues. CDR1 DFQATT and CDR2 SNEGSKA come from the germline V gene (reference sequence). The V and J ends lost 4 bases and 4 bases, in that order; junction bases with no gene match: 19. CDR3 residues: CSATPPFSGGSKGYNEQFF. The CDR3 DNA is TGCAGTGCTACACCCCCGTTTAGCGGGGGGTCAAAGGGGTACAATGAGCAGTTCTTC.

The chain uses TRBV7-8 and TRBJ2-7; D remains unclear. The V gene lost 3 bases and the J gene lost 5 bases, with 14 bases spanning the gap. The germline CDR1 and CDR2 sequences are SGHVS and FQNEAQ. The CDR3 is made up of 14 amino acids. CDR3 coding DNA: TGTGCCAGCAGCTTCGGAAAGCCGAGCCACGAGCAGTACTTC. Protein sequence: CASSFGKPSHEQYF.

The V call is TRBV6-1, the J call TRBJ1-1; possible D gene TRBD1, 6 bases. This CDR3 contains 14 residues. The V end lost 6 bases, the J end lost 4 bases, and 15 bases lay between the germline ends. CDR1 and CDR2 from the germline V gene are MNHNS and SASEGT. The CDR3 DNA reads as TGTGCCAGCAGCCGAGGACAGACGACCACTGAAGCTTTCTTT. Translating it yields CASSRGQTTTEAFF.

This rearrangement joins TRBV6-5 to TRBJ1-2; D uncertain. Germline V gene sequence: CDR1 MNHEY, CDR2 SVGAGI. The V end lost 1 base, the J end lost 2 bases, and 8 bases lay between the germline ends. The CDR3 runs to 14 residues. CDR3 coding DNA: TGTGCCAGCAGTTACTTAGCTGGGAACTATGGCTACACCTTC. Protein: CASSYLAGNYGYTF.

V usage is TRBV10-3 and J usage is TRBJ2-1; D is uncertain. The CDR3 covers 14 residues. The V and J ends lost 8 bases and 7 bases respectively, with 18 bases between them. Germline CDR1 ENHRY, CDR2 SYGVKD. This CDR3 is CAILGSEKGNEQFF. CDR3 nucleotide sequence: TGTGCCATCCTGGGCAGCGAAAAAGGAAATGAGCAGTTCTTC.

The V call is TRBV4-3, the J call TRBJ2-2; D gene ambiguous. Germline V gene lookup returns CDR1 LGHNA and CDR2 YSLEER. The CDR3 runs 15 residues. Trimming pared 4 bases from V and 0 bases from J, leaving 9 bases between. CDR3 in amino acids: CASSPYPANTGELFF. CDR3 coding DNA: TGCGCCAGCAGCCCCTACCCAGCGAACACCGGGGAGCTGTTTTTT.

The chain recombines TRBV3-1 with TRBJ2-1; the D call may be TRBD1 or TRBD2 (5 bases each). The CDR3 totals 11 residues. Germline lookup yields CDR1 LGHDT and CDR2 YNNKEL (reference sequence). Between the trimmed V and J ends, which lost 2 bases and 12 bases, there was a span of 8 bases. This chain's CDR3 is CASSQQGAQFF. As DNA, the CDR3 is TGTGCCAGCAGCCAACAGGGAGCGCAGTTCTTC.

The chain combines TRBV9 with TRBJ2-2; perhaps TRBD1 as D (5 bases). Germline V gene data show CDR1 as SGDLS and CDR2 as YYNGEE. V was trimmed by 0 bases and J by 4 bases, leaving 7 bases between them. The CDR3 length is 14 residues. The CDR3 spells CASSVGQTTGELFF. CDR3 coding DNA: TGTGCCAGCAGCGTAGGACAGACCACCGGGGAGCTGTTTTTT.

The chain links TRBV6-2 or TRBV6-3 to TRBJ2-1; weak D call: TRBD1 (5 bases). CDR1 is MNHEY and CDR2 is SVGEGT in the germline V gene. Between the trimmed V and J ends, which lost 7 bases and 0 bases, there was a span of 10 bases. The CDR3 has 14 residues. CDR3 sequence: CASTKGVSYNEQFF. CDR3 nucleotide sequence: TGTGCCAGCACCAAAGGGGTCTCCTACAATGAGCAGTTCTTC.

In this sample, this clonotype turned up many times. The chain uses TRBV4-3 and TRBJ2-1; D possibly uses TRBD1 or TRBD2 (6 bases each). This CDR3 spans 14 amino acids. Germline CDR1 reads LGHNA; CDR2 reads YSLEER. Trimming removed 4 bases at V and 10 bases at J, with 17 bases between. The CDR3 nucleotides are TGCGCCAGCAGCCGGGCGGAGGGACAAGGGGAGCAGTTCTTC. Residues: CASSRAEGQGEQFF.

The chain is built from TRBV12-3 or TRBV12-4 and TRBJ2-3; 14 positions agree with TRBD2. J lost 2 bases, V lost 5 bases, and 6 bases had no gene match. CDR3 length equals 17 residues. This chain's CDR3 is CASSRRLAGGVTDTQYF. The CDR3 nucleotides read TGTGCCAGCAGTCGCAGACTAGCGGGAGGGGTCACAGATACGCAGTATTTT.

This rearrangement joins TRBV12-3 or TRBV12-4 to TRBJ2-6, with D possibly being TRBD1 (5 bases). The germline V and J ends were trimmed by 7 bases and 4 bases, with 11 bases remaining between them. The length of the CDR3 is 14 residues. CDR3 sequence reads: CASTLGAGANVLTF. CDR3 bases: TGTGCCAGCACCCTTGGGGCAGGGGCCAACGTCCTGACTTTC.

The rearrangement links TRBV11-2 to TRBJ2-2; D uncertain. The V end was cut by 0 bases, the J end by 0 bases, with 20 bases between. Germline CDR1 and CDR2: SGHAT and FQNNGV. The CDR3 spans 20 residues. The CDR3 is CASSLEGFGTVQPNTGELFF. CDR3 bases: TGTGCCAGCAGCTTAGAAGGGTTTGGAACAGTCCAACCGAACACCGGGGAGCTGTTTTTT.

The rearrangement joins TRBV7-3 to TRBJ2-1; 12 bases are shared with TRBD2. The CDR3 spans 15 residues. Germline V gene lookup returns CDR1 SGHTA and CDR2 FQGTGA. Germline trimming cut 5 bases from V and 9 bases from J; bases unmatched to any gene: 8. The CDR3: CASSPRLAGEREQFF. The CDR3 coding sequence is TGTGCCAGCAGCCCAAGACTAGCGGGGGAACGTGAGCAGTTCTTC.

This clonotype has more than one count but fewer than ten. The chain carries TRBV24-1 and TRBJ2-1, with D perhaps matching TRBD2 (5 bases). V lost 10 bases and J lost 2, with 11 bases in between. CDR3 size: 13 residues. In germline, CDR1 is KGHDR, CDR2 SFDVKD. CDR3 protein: CATSGLTYNEQFF. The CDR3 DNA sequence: TGTGCCACGTCTGGACTCACCTACAATGAGCAGTTCTTC.

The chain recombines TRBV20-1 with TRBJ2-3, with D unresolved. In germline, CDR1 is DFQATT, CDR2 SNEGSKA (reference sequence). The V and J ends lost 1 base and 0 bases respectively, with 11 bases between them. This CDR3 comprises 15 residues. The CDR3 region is CSARVGSSSTDTQYF. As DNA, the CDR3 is TGCAGTGCTAGAGTAGGCAGCTCTAGCACAGATACGCAGTATTTT.

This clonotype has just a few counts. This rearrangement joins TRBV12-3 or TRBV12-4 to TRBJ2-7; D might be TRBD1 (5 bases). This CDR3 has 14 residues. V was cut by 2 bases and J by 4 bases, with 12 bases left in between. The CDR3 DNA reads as TGTGCCAGCAGTTTAAAAGGGGAAGGGTACGAGCAGTACTTC. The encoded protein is CASSLKGEGYEQYF.

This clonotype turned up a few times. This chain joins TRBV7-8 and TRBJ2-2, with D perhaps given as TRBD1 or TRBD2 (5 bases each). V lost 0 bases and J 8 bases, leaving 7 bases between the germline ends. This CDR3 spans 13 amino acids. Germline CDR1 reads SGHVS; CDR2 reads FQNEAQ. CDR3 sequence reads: CASSLAGEGELFF. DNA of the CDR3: TGTGCCAGCAGCTTAGCGGGGGAAGGGGAGCTGTTTTTT.

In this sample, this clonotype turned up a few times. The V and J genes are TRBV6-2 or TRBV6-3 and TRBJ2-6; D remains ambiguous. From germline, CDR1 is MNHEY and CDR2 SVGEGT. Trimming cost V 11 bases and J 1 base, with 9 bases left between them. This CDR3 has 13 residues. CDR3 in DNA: TGTGCCGGAAAACTTTCTGGGGCCAACGTCCTGACTTTC. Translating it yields CAGKLSGANVLTF.

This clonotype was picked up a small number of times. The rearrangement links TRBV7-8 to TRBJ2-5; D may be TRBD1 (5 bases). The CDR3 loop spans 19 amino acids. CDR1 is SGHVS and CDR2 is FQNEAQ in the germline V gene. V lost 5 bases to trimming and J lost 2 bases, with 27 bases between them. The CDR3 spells CASSLTRAPRPSNQETQYF. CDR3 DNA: TGTGCCAGCAGCCTAACCAGGGCCCCCCGCCCCAGCAATCAAGAGACCCAGTACTTC.

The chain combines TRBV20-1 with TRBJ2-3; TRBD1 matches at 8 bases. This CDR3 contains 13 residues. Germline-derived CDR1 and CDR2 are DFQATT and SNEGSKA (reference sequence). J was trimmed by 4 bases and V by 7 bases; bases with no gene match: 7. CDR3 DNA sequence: TGCAGTGTTCTCAGGGGGCAGGCAGATACGCAGTATTTT. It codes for CSVLRGQADTQYF.